The entry below describes one TCR beta chain. Its antigen remains unidentified. The sample holds no much larger clone one base away, and base qualities are not on file. The sample is drawn from a study of blood T cell repertoires in COVID-19 (dated by TCRdb to 2018 to 2021). Context from the whole study: Samples covering the acute and convalescent phases of COVID-19 were provided by collaborators in the United States, Italy and Spain. The prospective study material was composed of cDNA or gDNA derived from T cells, B-cell-depleted T cells, or PBMCs. The dataset comprised deeply sampled blood TCRbeta repertoires from subjects exposed to, actively infected with, or recovered from COVID-19. A freely available public database, intended as a resource for researchers studying the immune response to SARS-CoV-2, is where the repertoires were released. Samples came from the ongoing ImmuneRACE study (first 160 participants) plus 1,254 subjects from 6 global collaborators. A de-identified subject ID, COVID-19 status, age in years and sex were almost always included in the sample metadata. Where available, HLA class I and class II types were taken from metadata supplied by the sample provider and were not determined by assay-based typing. Beyond this particular receptor, the publication reports: Clinical and demographic metadata were provided uncurated, with the amount varying by source and participant.

The immunoSEQ Assay, a bias-controlled multiplex PCR, was used to amplify TCRbeta CDR3 regions from genomic DNA. Per the source publication's procedure: The number of nucleated cells in each sample was estimated by amplification of reference gene primers within the assay. To quantify the absolute abundance of each unique TCRbeta CDR3 rearrangement, sequence reads were collapsed and filtered. For each sample, productive Simpson clonality was calculated as the square root of Simpson's diversity index over productive rearrangements. The source is immuneACCESS, and TCRdb retained only in-frame sequences with V and J called. Part of the clones is not carried over; for the studies checked, unresolved V genes explain less than half of this, and the remainder is unexplained. V and J calls and clone size are those listed in that table; D and trimming were worked out from the DNA. The table for this sample lists tens of thousands of clones; about 80% of them were counted only once. The ten top clones hold about 30% of the sample.

The collaborating institutions used their own protocols to collect whole blood in K2EDTA tubes. For TCRbeta analysis, collaborator samples were shipped as frozen whole blood, as isolated PBMCs, or as DNA extracted from either sample type. From the germline V gene, CDR1 is SGHTS and CDR2 is YDEGEE. The CDR3 numbers 16 residues from cysteine through phenylalanine. CDR3 DNA is the only sequence kept; it has 48 bases, read in frame from the first base. V is clipped by 2 bases and J by 7 bases, and the sequence between their germline boundaries is 16 bases long. This receptor was taken from a man in his 60s with active or convalescent COVID-19. What was sequenced was peripheral blood. In this chain, TRBV5-8 is recombined with TRBJ1-6; the D gene is perhaps TRBD1, from 6 matching bases. This receptor carries the CDR3 CASSFTFDRINSPLHF. DNA sequence: TGTGCCAGCAGCTTCACGTTTGACAGGATAAATTCACCCCTCCACTTT.